This TCR beta chain was identified during a study of blood T cells in healthy people across ages. Broader study findings: While age rose, TCR beta diversity per million T cells dropped in a roughly linear way.

Each donor gave approximately 9.7 milliliters of peripheral blood. With respect to this clonotype: Its antigen is as yet unknown.

Trimming at V came to 3 bases and at J to 5 bases, leaving 11 bases not matched to a gene. Germline lookup yields CDR1 DFQATT and CDR2 SNEGSKA (reference sequence). This CDR3 has 15 amino acids. A second PCR of 7 to 11 cycles used a sample-barcoded 5' primer and a J-beta primer mix. Each cDNA was tagged by a template-switch adaptor containing 12 random nucleotides. From the 5' RACE reads, TCRdb called clonotypes with MiXCR, one entry per CDR3 protein. The table lists around 1,800,000 distinct CDR3 sequences, about two fifths of them singletons, with 23% in the top ten. Sequenced sample: blood. This TCR was sampled from a human donor in good health. The chain carries TRBV20-1 and TRBJ2-3; 7 bases line up with TRBD2. In nucleotides, the CDR3 is TGCAGTGCTAGTCTGGGAGGGGCCGAGGGAGATACGCAGTATTTT. Translating it yields CSASLGGAEGDTQYF.